This T cell receptor beta chain is from a study of T cell responses to AZD1222 COVID-19 vaccine. Study-wide results and caveats: AZD1222 recipients seropositive at baseline numbered only 6 or 7.

Using immunoSEQ multiplex PCR, the repertoire was profiled, and TCRdb retains in-frame clones only, with some absent. The sample lists 95,000 to 150,000 clones; around 87% were seen once. A word on this clone: Its antigen remains unidentified.

The V gene lost 5 bases and the J gene lost 6 bases, with 19 bases spanning the gap. The V gene's germline CDR1 is LNHDA and CDR2 SQIVND (reference sequence). The CDR3 runs 15 residues. The clonotype originates from an adult in good health. The chain recombines TRBV19 with TRBJ1-1; possible D gene TRBD1, 6 bases. The source was peripheral blood, collected on day 0 of AZD1222 vaccination. This chain's CDR3 is CASSDPLGAGAEAFF. The CDR3 DNA sequence: TGTGCCAGTAGTGACCCGCTGGGGGCTGGTGCTGAAGCTTTCTTT.